The rows below give T cell receptor beta chains drawn from one sample of a study of cytomegalovirus exposure and HLA in healthy donors. Here immunoSEQ multiplex PCR was the method, and the copy in TCRdb shows in-frame clones only, minus some. The data show some 200,000 clones, around 75% seen once. Material for sequencing was PBMCs. These receptors came from a woman aged 25 to 39 in good health and CMV-seronegative. Each CDR3 is given with its conserved first and last residue. A D gene is named only where the DNA matches it firmly. Expanded clones are given a class, and other clones once, few, many or no size at all.

cdr3_nt: TGTGCCAGCAGTCCGACAGGGGGCGAAGAGACCCAGTACTTC; cdr3_aa: CASSPTGGEETQYF; d_call: TRBD1; cdr3_length: 14; v_call: TRBV27; clone_size: .; j_call: TRBJ2-5
cdr3_nt: TGTGCCAGCAGCGCCGGGACAACCACTGAAGCTTTCTTT; cdr3_aa: CASSAGTTTEAFF; d_call: .; cdr3_length: 13; v_call: TRBV2; clone_size: .; j_call: TRBJ1-1
cdr3_nt: TGTGCCACCTTGGCCTACTTCGTAGGAGTTGGCTATGGCTACACCTTC; cdr3_aa: CATLAYFVGVGYGYTF; d_call: .; cdr3_length: 16; v_call: TRBV7-9; clone_size: .; j_call: TRBJ1-2
cdr3_nt: TGTGCCTGGAGTGTACCGGGACAGGGTGTGGAAAAACTGTTTTTT; cdr3_aa: CAWSVPGQGVEKLFF; d_call: TRBD1; cdr3_length: 15; v_call: TRBV30; clone_size: .; j_call: TRBJ1-4
cdr3_nt: TGTGCCAGCAGCTTACTTGGGATTATAGCGGGACTAGCGGAAGAGACCCAGTACTTC; cdr3_aa: CASSLLGIIAGLAEETQYF; d_call: TRBD2; cdr3_length: 19; v_call: TRBV11-2; clone_size: few; j_call: TRBJ2-5
cdr3_nt: TGTGCCAGCAGTGAGCGCCCTCGACATGACTACGAGCAGTACTTC; cdr3_aa: CASSERPRHDYEQYF; d_call: .; cdr3_length: 15; v_call: TRBV6-1; clone_size: .; j_call: TRBJ2-7
cdr3_nt: TGTGCCAGCAGTTCAAGACTAGCGGGAGGTTTCGATTATGAGCAGTTCTTC; cdr3_aa: CASSSRLAGGFDYEQFF; d_call: TRBD2; cdr3_length: 17; v_call: TRBV27; clone_size: few; j_call: TRBJ2-1
cdr3_nt: TGTGCCAGCAGCTTAGGGGCGAGCTCCTATAATTCACCCCTCCACTTT; cdr3_aa: CASSLGASSYNSPLHF; d_call: .; cdr3_length: 16; v_call: TRBV7-2; clone_size: .; j_call: TRBJ1-6
cdr3_nt: TGCGCCAGCAGCCCTGGGACAGGAGGTACCTATGGCTACACCTTC; cdr3_aa: CASSPGTGGTYGYTF; d_call: TRBD1; cdr3_length: 15; v_call: TRBV5-1; clone_size: .; j_call: TRBJ1-2
cdr3_nt: TGTGCCAGCAGCCAGGCGGGACAGGCTATTAACTATGGCTACACCTTC; cdr3_aa: CASSQAGQAINYGYTF; d_call: TRBD1; cdr3_length: 16; v_call: TRBV4-2; clone_size: .; j_call: TRBJ1-2
cdr3_nt: TGTGCCAGTAGATGGGGGGAGGGCCCGGGAAACATTCAGTACTTC; cdr3_aa: CASRWGEGPGNIQYF; d_call: TRBD2; cdr3_length: 15; v_call: TRBV19; clone_size: .; j_call: TRBJ2-4
cdr3_nt: TGTGCCAGCAGACAGGAAAGACGATACAATGAGCAGTTCTTC; cdr3_aa: CASRQERRYNEQFF; d_call: .; cdr3_length: 14; v_call: TRBV7-2; clone_size: .; j_call: TRBJ2-1
cdr3_nt: TGTGCCAGCAGCCCCCGCGGTAGCGGGATTAACAATGAGCAGTTCTTC; cdr3_aa: CASSPRGSGINNEQFF; d_call: TRBD2; cdr3_length: 16; v_call: TRBV11-3; clone_size: .; j_call: TRBJ2-1
cdr3_nt: TGCGCCAGCAGTGCCGGGTTACCCGGGACTCTCTACGAGCAGTACTTC; cdr3_aa: CASSAGLPGTLYEQYF; d_call: .; cdr3_length: 16; v_call: TRBV4-3; clone_size: .; j_call: TRBJ2-7
cdr3_nt: TGTGCCAGCGGACAGCGATTGAACCCGTACAATGAGCAGTTCTTC; cdr3_aa: CASGQRLNPYNEQFF; d_call: .; cdr3_length: 15; v_call: TRBV27; clone_size: few; j_call: TRBJ2-1
cdr3_nt: TGTGCCAGCAAGAGGCGGGGGGCAGGCTATGGCTACACCTTC; cdr3_aa: CASKRRGAGYGYTF; d_call: .; cdr3_length: 14; v_call: TRBV2; clone_size: once; j_call: TRBJ1-2
cdr3_nt: TGTGCCAGCAGCACGGACGGAGGTAATGAAAAACTGTTTTTT; cdr3_aa: CASSTDGGNEKLFF; d_call: .; cdr3_length: 14; v_call: TRBV7-9; clone_size: .; j_call: TRBJ1-4
cdr3_nt: TGCGCCAGCAGCCAAGCCAGGCAGGGGGGCACTGAAGCTTTCTTT; cdr3_aa: CASSQARQGGTEAFF; d_call: TRBD1; cdr3_length: 15; v_call: TRBV4-1; clone_size: .; j_call: TRBJ1-1
cdr3_nt: TGTGCCAGCAGCTTAACGCCAGGGGCTCAGACCCAGTACTTC; cdr3_aa: CASSLTPGAQTQYF; d_call: .; cdr3_length: 14; v_call: TRBV7-3; clone_size: .; j_call: TRBJ2-5
cdr3_nt: TGTGCCAGTAGTGGAGGGACAGGAATGTCCTACGAGCAGTACTTC; cdr3_aa: CASSGGTGMSYEQYF; d_call: TRBD1; cdr3_length: 15; v_call: TRBV19; clone_size: .; j_call: TRBJ2-7
cdr3_nt: TGCGCCAGCAGCCAAGAGGAGGGCACCGGTCAGTACTTC; cdr3_aa: CASSQEEGTGQYF; d_call: .; cdr3_length: 13; v_call: TRBV4-1; clone_size: .; j_call: TRBJ2-4
cdr3_nt: TGCGCCAGCAGCTTGGTCCCCGTTTACGAGCAGTACTTC; cdr3_aa: CASSLVPVYEQYF; d_call: .; cdr3_length: 13; v_call: TRBV5-1; clone_size: .; j_call: TRBJ2-7